The 17 T cell receptor beta chains reported below all come from one sample, sequenced in a study of blood T cell repertoires in COVID-19. The repertoire was sequenced with immunoSEQ multiplex PCR; TCRdb's copy has only in-frame clones and lacks some. This table has some 94,000 clones, about 71% appearing once. Specimen: peripheral blood. These receptors all come from an older woman in a cohort sampled during active or convalescent COVID-19.

This clone has a handful of counts. This chain connects TRBV27 to TRBJ1-4; 7 bases fit TRBD1. The CDR3 contains 16 residues. Germline CDR1 reads MNHEY; CDR2 reads SMNVEV (reference sequence). With 5 bases clipped from V and 2 bases from J, the junction kept 8 bases outside the gene matches. The CDR3 loop is CASSMPPGQTNEKLFF. CDR3 bases: TGTGCCAGCAGTATGCCCCCGGGACAGACTAATGAAAAACTGTTTTTT.

This sequence joins TRBV3-1 (or the pseudogene TRBV3-2) and TRBJ1-2, with 7 bases that match TRBD1. The CDR3 runs 15 residues. Trimming cost V 0 bases and J 4 bases; bases outside gene matches: 5. Germline V CDR1 and CDR2: LGHDT, YNNKEL (reference sequence). CDR3 DNA sequence: TGTGCCAGCAGCCAAGACACAGGGGAGTTCTATGGCTACACCTTC. This encodes CASSQDTGEFYGYTF.

In this sample, this clone turned up a few times. This rearrangement joins TRBV12-3 or TRBV12-4 to TRBJ2-7, with 8 bases that match TRBD2. The CDR3 sequence is 13 residues long. V shed 6 bases and J 0 bases; nucleotides not matched to a gene: 1. The chain's CDR3 is CASRLADSYEQYF. CDR3 nucleotide sequence: TGTGCCAGCAGACTAGCGGACTCCTACGAGCAGTACTTC.

This rearrangement joins TRBV19 to TRBJ1-4, with TRBD1 identical over 8 bases. From germline, CDR1 is LNHDA and CDR2 SQIVND (reference sequence). After removal of 4 bases from V and 7 bases from J, the junction contained 11 bases not matched to a gene. This CDR3 is built from 16 residues. CDR3 nucleotides: TGTGCCAGTAGTACCCCCTCCGGGACAGGTTCTGAAAAACTGTTTTTT. It translates to CASSTPSGTGSEKLFF.

The chain carries TRBV4-1 and TRBJ2-2; D remains ambiguous. The length of the CDR3 is 14 residues. Trimming removed 1 base from V and 3 bases from J, with 6 bases in between. Germline V lookup: CDR1 MGHRA, CDR2 YSYEKL. Here the CDR3 reads CASSQVQYTGELFF. CDR3 DNA: TGCGCCAGCAGCCAAGTCCAGTACACCGGGGAGCTGTTTTTT.

This chain connects TRBV5-1 to TRBJ1-1; 8 bases match TRBD1. Unmatched junction bases numbered 5, after V lost 4 bases and J lost 0 bases. The CDR3 extends over 15 amino acids. The germline V gene encodes CDR1 SGHRS and CDR2 YFSETQ. CDR3 DNA: TGCGCCAGCAGCCCCGGACAGGGTATGAACACTGAAGCTTTCTTT. Amino acid sequence: CASSPGQGMNTEAFF.

This clone was detected a few times. This sequence joins TRBV10-2 and TRBJ1-3, with a tentative D call TRBD1 (6 bases). This CDR3 has 18 residues. Trimming took off 1 base at V and 5 bases at J, with 21 bases between the two ends. Germline assignment: CDR1 WSHSY and CDR2 SAAADI. The CDR3 DNA reads TGCGCCAGCAGTGAGTGGGACCCCTTTACAGGGTTTCGAAACACCATATATTTT. Its translation: CASSEWDPFTGFRNTIYF.

This chain links TRBV7-2 with TRBJ1-5, with D possibly TRBD1 on 6 matching bases. Deletions cut 1 base from V and 5 bases from J, with 15 bases between. The CDR3 loop spans 16 amino acids. The V gene's germline CDR1 is SGHTA and CDR2 FQGNSA. CDR3 loop: CASSLVSGVAYQPQHF. CDR3 in DNA: TGTGCCAGCAGCTTAGTGTCAGGGGTGGCCTATCAGCCCCAGCATTTT.

This chain joins TRBV6-5 and TRBJ1-2; a weak D match, TRBD1 (6 bases). Germline V gene lookup returns CDR1 MNHEY and CDR2 SVGAGI. The V gene lost 2 bases and the J gene lost 5 bases, with 12 bases spanning the gap. The CDR3 has 14 amino acids. CDR3 loop: CASSYGRGLYGYTF. For the CDR3, the DNA is TGTGCCAGCAGTTACGGCAGGGGTCTATATGGCTACACCTTC.

The V call is TRBV12-5, the J call TRBJ2-5; D is undetermined. This CDR3 region has 12 residues. V was clipped by 5 bases and J by 5 bases, with 9 bases between them. CDR1 is LGHNT, CDR2 FRNRAP, per germline. The CDR3 region is CASGPPGETQYF. The CDR3 DNA reads TGTGCTAGTGGTCCCCCCGGGGAGACCCAGTACTTC.

The V call is TRBV6-5, the J call TRBJ2-3; 12 bases map to TRBD2. Germline CDR1 MNHEY, CDR2 SVGAGI. The CDR3 length is 16 residues. Losses at the gene ends were 3 bases for V and 1 base for J; bases not matched to a gene: 2. CDR3 region: CASSYWTSGGTDTQYF. CDR3 in DNA: TGTGCCAGCAGTTATTGGACTAGCGGGGGCACAGATACGCAGTATTTT.

The chain recombines TRBV3-1 (or the pseudogene TRBV3-2) with TRBJ1-3; no clear D gene. V was pared by 3 bases and J by 0 bases, with 12 bases between. The CDR3 length is 16 residues. Germline CDR1 and CDR2: LGHDT and YNNKEL (reference sequence). CDR3 amino acids: CASSHQELDSGNTIYF. CDR3 DNA sequence: TGTGCCAGCAGCCATCAAGAACTAGACTCTGGAAACACCATATATTTT.

The chain employs TRBV28 and TRBJ2-1, with a possible D match to TRBD2 (7 bases). Germline V CDR1 and CDR2: MDHEN, SYDVKM. The CDR3 contains 15 residues. The V end lost 6 bases, the J end lost 3 bases, and 15 bases lay between the germline ends. The CDR3: CASSSTGRDYNEQFF. The CDR3 DNA follows: TGTGCCAGCAGCTCAACAGGGAGGGACTACAATGAGCAGTTCTTC.

The V and J genes are TRBV12-3 or TRBV12-4 and TRBJ2-7, with no clear D. Trimming stripped 6 bases from V and 5 bases from J, with 11 bases between. CDR3 length equals 12 residues. The CDR3 DNA sequence: TGTGCCAGCAGCCCTACCGCTAACGAGCAGTACTTC. Encoded protein: CASSPTANEQYF.

This clone was observed once. V usage is TRBV9 and J usage is TRBJ1-6, with TRBD1 identical over 9 bases. Trimming cost V 3 bases and J 8 bases; bases outside gene matches: 3. The CDR3 sequence is 14 residues long. The germline CDR1 and CDR2 sequences are SGDLS and YYNGEE. The CDR3 loop is CASSARQGDSPLHF. The CDR3, as DNA: TGTGCCAGCAGCGCCAGACAGGGGGATTCACCCCTCCACTTT.

V gene TRBV28 combines with J gene TRBJ1-2; 7 nucleotides align to TRBD1. V lost 6 bases to trimming and J lost 8 bases; unmatched junction nucleotides: 9. This CDR3 comprises 13 residues. Germline V gives CDR1 MDHEN, CDR2 SYDVKM. The CDR3: CASSSDRSRGYTF. In DNA form, the CDR3 reads TGTGCCAGCAGCTCGGACAGGTCTCGAGGCTACACCTTC.

Ten or more counts support this clone. The gene calls are TRBV6-4 and TRBJ2-2, with 7 bases matching TRBD1. In germline, CDR1 is MRHNA, CDR2 SNTAGT. This CDR3 is 15 amino acids long. The trim removed 3 bases at V and 0 bases at J, leaving 1 base unmatched. The CDR3, as DNA: TGTGCCAGCAGTGAGCAGGGGGCGAACACCGGGGAGCTGTTTTTT. This sequence encodes CASSEQGANTGELFF.